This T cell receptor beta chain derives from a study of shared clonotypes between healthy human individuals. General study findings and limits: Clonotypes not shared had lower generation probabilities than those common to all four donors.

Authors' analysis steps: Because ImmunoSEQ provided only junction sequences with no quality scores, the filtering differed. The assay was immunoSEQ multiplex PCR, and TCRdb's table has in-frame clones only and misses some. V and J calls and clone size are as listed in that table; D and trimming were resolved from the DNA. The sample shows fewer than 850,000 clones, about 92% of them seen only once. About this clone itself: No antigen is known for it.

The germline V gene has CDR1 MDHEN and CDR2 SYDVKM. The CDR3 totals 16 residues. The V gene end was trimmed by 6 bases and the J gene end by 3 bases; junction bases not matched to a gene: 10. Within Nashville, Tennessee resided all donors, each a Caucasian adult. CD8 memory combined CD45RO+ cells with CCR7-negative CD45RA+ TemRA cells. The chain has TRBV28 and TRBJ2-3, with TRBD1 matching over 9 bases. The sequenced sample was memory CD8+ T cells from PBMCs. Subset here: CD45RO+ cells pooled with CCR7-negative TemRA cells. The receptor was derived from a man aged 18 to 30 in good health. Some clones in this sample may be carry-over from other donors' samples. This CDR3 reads CASRSSGTGITDTQYF. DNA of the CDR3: TGTGCCAGCAGATCGTCCGGGACAGGGATAACAGATACGCAGTATTTT.